This passage covers 30 T cell receptor beta chains from one sample sequenced in a study of shared clonotypes between healthy human individuals. Libraries were prepared by immunoSEQ multiplex PCR; TCRdb keeps only in-frame clonotypes and omits some of them. Of about 1 million clones in the sample, under 80% were seen once. The specimen was memory CD4+ T cells sorted from blood. Specified subset: CD45RA-negative fraction. Receptors were obtained from a man between 18 and 35 years old in good health.

This clone was detected a few times. The V call is TRBV7-2, the J call TRBJ1-1; no clear D gene. V gave up 2 bases and J gave up 0 bases, with 10 bases separating them. In germline, CDR1 is SGHTA, CDR2 FQGNSA. CDR3 length equals 15 residues. The CDR3, as DNA: TGTGCCAGCAGCTTATCTAGCTCCCTGAACACTGAAGCTTTCTTT. It translates to CASSLSSSLNTEAFF.

CDR3: CASRRLLGGAGEQYF. The CDR3 DNA is TGTGCCAGCAGACGCCTCCTAGGCGGCGCCGGCGAGCAGTACTTC. The chain links TRBV5-8 to TRBJ2-7, with D uncertain. This CDR3 has 15 amino acids. The V gene lost 5 bases and the J gene lost 6 bases, with 21 bases spanning the gap. The germline CDR1 and CDR2 sequences are SGHTS and YDEGEE.

The chain combines TRBV29-1 with TRBJ2-3; TRBD1 matches 10 bases. The CDR3 length is 15 residues. Germline V lookup: CDR1 SQVTM, CDR2 ANQGSEA. Germline trimming cut 3 bases from V and 4 bases from J; bases unmatched to any gene: 7. The CDR3 sequence: CSVDPGTGAADTQYF. In DNA form, the CDR3 reads TGCAGCGTTGACCCCGGGACAGGGGCGGCAGATACGCAGTATTTT.

V usage is TRBV7-8 and J usage is TRBJ2-1; 9 nucleotides line up with TRBD1. Per the germline V gene, CDR1 is SGHVS and CDR2 is FQNEAQ. V lost 1 base, J lost 4 bases, and 5 bases stayed unmatched. This CDR3 has 16 amino acids. The CDR3 sequence: CASSLVLGQGYNEQFF. DNA of the CDR3: TGTGCCAGCAGCTTAGTCTTAGGACAGGGGTACAATGAGCAGTTCTTC.

This clone has only a few counts. This chain connects TRBV11-2 to TRBJ2-1, with 9 bases aligning to TRBD1. Germline CDR1 is SGHAT and CDR2 is FQNNGV. J lost 5 bases, V lost 5 bases, and 7 bases had no gene match. This CDR3 has 15 amino acids. The CDR3 region has the DNA TGTGCCAGCAGCAGCGGGACAGGGCGTAACAATGAGCAGTTCTTC. Amino acid sequence: CASSSGTGRNNEQFF.

The sample holds a few counts of this clone. The chain links TRBV5-1 to TRBJ1-1; the D gene is possibly TRBD1 (5 bases). This CDR3 region has 17 residues. Germline CDR1 reads SGHRS; CDR2 reads YFSETQ. The ends were cut back, 4 bases at V and 1 base at J, with 20 bases in the middle. DNA of the CDR3: TGCGCCAGCAGCCCGACTTCCGGGGCGGAAGGGAACACTGAAGCTTTCTTT. Residues: CASSPTSGAEGNTEAFF.

The chain employs TRBV30 and TRBJ1-2; TRBD1 aligns across 11 bases. The CDR3 totals 14 residues. The germline V gene encodes CDR1 GTSNPN and CDR2 SVGIG (reference sequence). After removal of 2 bases from V and 8 bases from J, the junction contained 7 bases not matched to a gene. For the CDR3, the DNA is TGTGCCTGGAGTCGGACAGGGGGCACAGGGGGCTACACCTTC. This translates into CAWSRTGGTGGYTF. The whole variable domain, filled in from reference TRBV30 and TRBJ1-2, reads SQTIHQWPATLVQPVGSPLSLECTVEGTSNPNLYWYRQAAGRGLQLLFYSVGIGQISSEVPQNLSASRPQDRQFILSSKKLLLSDSGFYLCAWSRTGGTGGYTFGSGTRLTVV.

The rearrangement links TRBV10-3 to TRBJ2-5; 7 positions match TRBD1. This CDR3 contains 13 residues. Germline V lookup: CDR1 ENHRY, CDR2 SYGVKD. The trim removed 2 bases at V and 5 bases at J, leaving 2 bases unmatched. The CDR3 DNA sequence: TGTGCCATCAGTGAGCGCAGGGGGGAGACCCAGTACTTC. It yields the protein CAISERRGETQYF.

The chain recombines TRBV27 with TRBJ2-1; 8 nucleotides agree with TRBD2. Germline lookup yields CDR1 MNHEY and CDR2 SMNVEV (reference sequence). J gave up 7 bases and V 0 bases, and 8 bases lay outside the gene matches. This CDR3 has 16 residues. The CDR3 nucleotides read TGTGCCAGCAGTTTATCGCTGCCTAGCGGGCGAAATGAGCAGTTCTTC. The encoded protein is CASSLSLPSGRNEQFF.

The V gene is TRBV5-1, the J gene TRBJ2-1; 8 positions match TRBD2. The junction had 6 bases not matched to a gene; V was cut back by 0 bases and J by 4 bases. This CDR3 region has 16 residues. Germline lookup yields CDR1 SGHRS and CDR2 YFSETQ. The CDR3 region is CASSLVFLAGYNEQFF. In DNA, the CDR3 is TGCGCCAGCAGCTTGGTATTTCTAGCGGGTTACAATGAGCAGTTCTTC.

The chain employs TRBV18 and TRBJ1-6, with D perhaps matching TRBD1 (5 bases). From germline, CDR1 is KGHSH and CDR2 LQKENI. V was trimmed by 0 bases and J by 6 bases, leaving 12 bases between them. This CDR3 is 16 amino acids long. In nucleotides, the CDR3 is TGTGCCAGCTCACCACCGAACGGGGGGGGTAATTCACCCCTCCACTTT. Amino acid sequence: CASSPPNGGGNSPLHF.

V usage is TRBV29-1 and J usage is TRBJ2-1; 13 bases line up with TRBD2. CDR3 size: 15 residues. V lost 7 bases to trimming and J lost 5 bases; unmatched junction nucleotides: 8. CDR1 and CDR2 (germline): SQVTM, ANQGSEA. The CDR3 DNA follows: TGCAGCGCTGGGTCCGGACTAGCGGGGGACAATGAGCAGTTCTTC. Amino acids: CSAGSGLAGDNEQFF.

This clone came up a few times. The chain links TRBV29-1 to TRBJ2-5; 8 bases are shared with TRBD2. V trimming: 5 bases; J trimming: 2 bases; junction bases outside the gene matches: 10. Germline V gene sequence: CDR1 SQVTM, CDR2 ANQGSEA. The length of the CDR3 is 15 residues. This CDR3 is CSVRGGQDYQETQYF. The CDR3 DNA is TGCAGCGTTCGCGGGGGGCAGGATTATCAAGAGACCCAGTACTTC.

This clone was seen more than once but under ten times. The sample has other DNA sequences that encode this CDR3 too. In DNA, the CDR3 is TGTGCCAGCAGCTTGTCCCGCGGGGGGACCGGGGAGCTGTTTTTT. This codes for CASSLSRGGTGELFF. The V gene is TRBV11-2, the J gene TRBJ2-2; 8 bases match TRBD2. V shed 3 bases, J shed 5 bases, and the junction held 5 bases outside the gene matches. From germline, CDR1 is SGHAT and CDR2 FQNNGV. CDR3 length equals 15 residues.

This chain joins TRBV19 and TRBJ1-4; TRBD1 matches at 8 bases. V dropped 9 bases and J dropped 3; count of bases not matched to a gene: 9. The CDR3 length is 15 residues. From germline, CDR1 is LNHDA and CDR2 SQIVND (reference sequence). This chain's CDR3 is CASRPDRAPNEKLFF. The CDR3 coding sequence is TGTGCCAGCCGCCCGGACAGGGCGCCTAATGAAAAACTGTTTTTT.

This clone has just a few counts. Written as DNA, the CDR3 is TGCGCCAGCAGCCCCTACAGGGATGGGTACGAGCAGTACTTC. Its protein is CASSPYRDGYEQYF. The rearrangement links TRBV4-1 to TRBJ2-7; perhaps TRBD1 as D (6 bases). Germline assignment: CDR1 MGHRA and CDR2 YSYEKL. This CDR3 has 14 amino acids. The V and J ends lost 4 bases and 4 bases respectively, with 14 bases between them.

This chain joins TRBV5-1 and TRBJ2-1; TRBD2 matches 11 bases. V gave up 4 bases and J gave up 6 bases; unmatched junction bases: 3. The germline V gene encodes CDR1 SGHRS and CDR2 YFSETQ. The CDR3 totals 14 residues. This CDR3 is CASSGGLAANEQFF. CDR3 sequence (DNA): TGCGCCAGCAGCGGGGGACTAGCGGCCAATGAGCAGTTCTTC.

This chain links TRBV5-1 with TRBJ2-1; 7 positions match TRBD1. CDR1 and CDR2 (germline): SGHRS, YFSETQ. The CDR3 loop spans 13 amino acids. Unmatched junction bases numbered 5, after V lost 5 bases and J lost 6 bases. The CDR3 coding sequence is TGCGCCAGCAGGCCAGCAGGGGGCAATGAGCAGTTCTTC. It codes for CASRPAGGNEQFF.

The V gene is TRBV11-2, the J gene TRBJ2-5; D not resolved. CDR3 length: 13 residues. Trimming pared 3 bases from V and 5 bases from J, leaving 10 bases between. Per germline, CDR1 SGHAT and CDR2 FQNNGV. The CDR3 bases are TGTGCCAGCAGCTTGTCCTACGGGGAGACCCAGTACTTC. It yields the protein CASSLSYGETQYF.

This clone was picked up one time. V and J are TRBV2 and TRBJ1-1; 8 nucleotides line up with TRBD1. Germline V gene data show CDR1 as SNHLY and CDR2 as FYNNEI. V lost 3 bases and J lost 5; bases outside the gene matches: 5. The CDR3 contains 14 residues. The CDR3 reads CASSDQGARTEAFF. CDR3 DNA: TGTGCCAGCAGTGATCAGGGGGCACGGACTGAAGCTTTCTTT.

V is TRBV6-5 and J is TRBJ2-2, with D tentatively TRBD2 (6 bases). CDR1 is MNHEY, CDR2 SVGAGI, per germline. The CDR3 runs 16 residues. Trimming removed 2 bases at V and 4 bases at J, with 14 bases between. CDR3 nucleotides: TGTGCCAGCAGTTACGCCCCTCGGGGGAGCACCGGGGAGCTGTTTTTT. Translating gives CASSYAPRGSTGELFF.

The chain carries TRBV4-3 and TRBJ1-4; 9 bases agree with TRBD1. This CDR3 contains 17 residues. Unmatched junction bases numbered 11, after V lost 1 base and J lost 8 bases. Germline V CDR1 and CDR2: LGHNA, YSLEER. CDR3 sequence: CASSQGSGTGNGEKLFF. CDR3 nucleotide sequence: TGCGCCAGCAGCCAAGGGTCCGGGACAGGGAATGGGGAAAAACTGTTTTTT.

The chain uses TRBV7-2 and TRBJ2-2; D is ambiguous. With 1 base removed from V and 4 bases from J, the gap between germline ends came to 10 bases. The CDR3 length is 15 residues. The germline CDR1 and CDR2 sequences are SGHTA and FQGNSA. The CDR3 DNA is TGTGCCAGCAGCTTAGGTCCCGTTATCACCGGGGAGCTGTTTTTT. Translating gives CASSLGPVITGELFF. Based on the CDR3 plus reference TRBV7-2 and TRBJ2-2, the full variable domain is GAGVSQSPSNKVTEKGKDVELRCDPISGHTALYWYRQSLGQGLEFLIYFQGNSAPDKSGLPSDRFSAERTGGSVSTLTIQRTQQEDSAVYLCASSLGPVITGELFFGEGSRLTVL.

The chain joins TRBV10-2 to TRBJ2-2, with D unclear. This CDR3 region has 13 residues. Germline assignment: CDR1 WSHSY and CDR2 SAAADI. The V end lost 5 bases, the J end lost 4 bases, and 8 bases lay between the germline ends. In DNA, the CDR3 is TGCGCCAGCAGTCCTAGTGCCACCGGGGAGCTGTTTTTT. It specifies CASSPSATGELFF.

V is TRBV19 and J is TRBJ2-1; TRBD2 aligns across 13 bases. V lost 7 bases to trimming and J lost 4 bases; unmatched junction nucleotides: 7. The CDR3 sequence is 16 residues long. Germline loops: CDR1 LNHDA, CDR2 SQIVND (reference sequence). The CDR3 DNA is TGTGCCAGTACCTCGACTAGCGGGGGGTTTTACAATGAGCAGTTCTTC. It codes for CASTSTSGGFYNEQFF.

Details on this clone: Other DNA variants within this sample encode the same CDR3. The V call is TRBV7-8, the J call TRBJ2-5, with 10 nucleotides matching TRBD1. The CDR3 extends over 15 amino acids. Germline V gene data show CDR1 as SGHVS and CDR2 as FQNEAQ. V shed 1 base and J 3 bases; nucleotides not matched to a gene: 2. The CDR3 loop reads CASSLGGQGKETQYF. The CDR3 DNA is TGTGCCAGCAGCTTAGGGGGACAGGGGAAAGAGACCCAGTACTTC.

This clone was observed a few times. The V call is TRBV11-2, the J call TRBJ2-7; D unresolved. The germline V and J ends were trimmed by 4 bases and 0 bases, with 16 bases remaining between them. The CDR3 runs to 16 residues. CDR1 is SGHAT, CDR2 FQNNGV, per germline. CDR3 region: CASSSSTLLLSYEQYF. The DNA of the CDR3 is TGTGCCAGCAGCTCATCGACTCTACTCCTCTCCTACGAGCAGTACTTC.

This clone was detected only a few times. The chain employs TRBV6-5 and TRBJ1-1; no definite D call. Germline V gene lookup returns CDR1 MNHEY and CDR2 SVGAGI. Trimming pared 5 bases from V and 0 bases from J, leaving 10 bases between. The length of the CDR3 is 14 residues. The chain's CDR3 is CASSPPGMNTEAFF. The CDR3 nucleotides read TGTGCCAGCAGTCCCCCGGGGATGAACACTGAAGCTTTCTTT.

The rearrangement uses TRBV19 and TRBJ1-5, with D unresolved. Germline CDR1 and CDR2: LNHDA and SQIVND (reference sequence). The CDR3 spans 14 residues. V dropped 5 bases and J dropped 6 bases, with 14 bases sitting between them. The CDR3 region has the DNA TGTGCCAGTAGTGCCCACGGGTCCCCTCAGCCCCAGCATTTT. Translation: CASSAHGSPQPQHF.

CDR3 nucleotide sequence: TGTGCCAGCAGCTTAGATCCCGATTTTGTGGCCCAGTACTTC. Its translation: CASSLDPDFVAQYF. The gene calls are TRBV7-2 and TRBJ2-5; D is ambiguous. There are 14 residues in the CDR3. CDR1 and CDR2 from the germline V gene are SGHTA and FQGNSA. Trimming cost V 1 base and J 9 bases, with 15 bases left between them.